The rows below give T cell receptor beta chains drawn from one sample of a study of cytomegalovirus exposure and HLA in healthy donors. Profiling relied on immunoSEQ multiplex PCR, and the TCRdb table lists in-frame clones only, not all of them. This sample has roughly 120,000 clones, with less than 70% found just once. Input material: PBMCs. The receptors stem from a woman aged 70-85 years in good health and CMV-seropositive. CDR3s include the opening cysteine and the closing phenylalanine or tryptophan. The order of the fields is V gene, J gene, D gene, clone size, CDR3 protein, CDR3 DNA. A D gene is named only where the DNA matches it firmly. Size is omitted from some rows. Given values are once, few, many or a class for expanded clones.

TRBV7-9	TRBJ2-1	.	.	CASSLAQLDNEQFF	TGTGCCAGCAGCTTAGCGCAACTCGACAACGAGCAGTTCTTC
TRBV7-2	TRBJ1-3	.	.	CASSLLGEYGNTIYF	TGTGCCAGCAGCCTCCTCGGGGAATATGGAAACACCATATATTTT
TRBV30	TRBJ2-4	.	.	CAWSRGLGNIQYF	TGTGCCTGGAGTAGGGGTCTCGGAAACATTCAGTACTTC
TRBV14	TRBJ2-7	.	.	CASSPRGTHYEQYF	TGTGCCAGCAGCCCTCGAGGGACACACTACGAGCAGTACTTC
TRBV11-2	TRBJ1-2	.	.	CASSIKGPNYGYTF	TGTGCCAGCAGCATAAAGGGGCCCAACTATGGCTACACCTTC
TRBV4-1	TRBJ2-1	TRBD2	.	CASSPYGGSGGAGEQFF	TGCGCCAGCAGCCCCTACGGGGGTAGCGGGGGGGCGGGCGAGCAGTTCTTC
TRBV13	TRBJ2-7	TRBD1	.	CASSFIAGGKVGQYF	TGTGCCAGCAGCTTCATCGCAGGGGGCAAAGTTGGGCAGTACTTC
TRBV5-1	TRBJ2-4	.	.	CASSLLFGDLAKNIQYF	TGCGCCAGCAGCCTATTATTCGGGGATCTAGCCAAAAACATTCAGTACTTC
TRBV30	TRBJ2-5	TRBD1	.	CAWSVQGEETQYF	TGTGCCTGGAGTGTACAGGGGGAGGAGACCCAGTACTTC
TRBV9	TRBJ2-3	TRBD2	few	CASTQTIAGGRDTQYF	TGTGCCAGCACCCAAACCATAGCGGGGGGGCGGGATACGCAGTATTTT
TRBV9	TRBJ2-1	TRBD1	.	CASSGGQGNEQFF	TGTGCCAGCAGCGGGGGACAGGGGAATGAGCAGTTCTTC
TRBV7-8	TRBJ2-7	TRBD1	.	CASSPRDSHYEQYF	TGTGCCAGCAGCCCACGGGACAGCCACTACGAGCAGTACTTC
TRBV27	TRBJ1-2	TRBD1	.	CASSLSGQGGGYGYTF	TGTGCCAGCAGTTTATCGGGGCAGGGGGGAGGATATGGCTACACCTTC
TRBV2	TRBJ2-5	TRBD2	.	CASSLLAGPQETQYF	TGTGCCAGCAGCTTACTAGCGGGGCCCCAAGAGACCCAGTACTTC
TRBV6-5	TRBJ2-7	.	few	CASSYLYEQYF	TGTGCCAGCAGTTACCTATACGAGCAGTACTTC
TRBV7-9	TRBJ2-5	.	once	CASRVGETQYF	TGTGCCAGCAGGGTCGGGGAGACCCAGTACTTC
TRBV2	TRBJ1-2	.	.	CASRSGTNYGYTF	TGTGCCAGCAGATCCGGTACTAACTATGGCTACACCTTC
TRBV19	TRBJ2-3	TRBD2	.	CASSIKGTGGSTDTQYF	TGTGCCAGTAGTATAAAGGGGACGGGGGGGAGCACAGATACGCAGTATTTT
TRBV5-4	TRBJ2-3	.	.	CASSLGLSTDTQYF	TGTGCCAGCAGCTTGGGGCTTAGCACAGATACGCAGTATTTT
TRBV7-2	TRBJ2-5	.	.	CASSLARRDGETQYF	TGTGCCAGCAGCTTAGCGCGCAGGGATGGGGAGACCCAGTACTTC
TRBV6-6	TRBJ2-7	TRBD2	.	CASRAGTSGVYEQYF	TGTGCCAGCAGAGCCGGGACTAGCGGGGTCTACGAGCAGTACTTC
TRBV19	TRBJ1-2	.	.	CASSMPRGIESDGYTF	TGTGCCAGTAGTATGCCGAGGGGGATTGAGTCTGATGGCTACACCTTC
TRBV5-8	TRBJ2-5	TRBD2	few	CASSLIIPSGGAETQYF	TGTGCCAGCAGCTTGATAATCCCTAGCGGGGGGGCGGAGACCCAGTACTTC
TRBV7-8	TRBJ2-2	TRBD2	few	CASSFDTGLGSSGELFF	TGTGCCAGCAGCTTTGACACGGGACTAGGATCGTCCGGGGAGCTGTTTTTT
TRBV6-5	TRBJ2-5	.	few	CASSPTGLDQETQYF	TGTGCCAGCAGTCCAACGGGACTGGACCAAGAGACCCAGTACTTC
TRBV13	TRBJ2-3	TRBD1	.	CASSLPGTGGSLQYF	TGTGCCAGCAGCCTACCCGGGACAGGGGGCTCCCTTCAGTATTTT
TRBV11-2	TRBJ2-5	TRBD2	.	CASSFSSGGLMETQYF	TGTGCCAGCAGCTTTTCTAGCGGGGGGTTAATGGAGACCCAGTACTTC
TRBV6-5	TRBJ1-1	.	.	CASTLGGMNTEAFF	TGTGCCAGCACCCTCGGGGGGATGAACACTGAAGCTTTCTTT
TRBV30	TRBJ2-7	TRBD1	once	CAWRRDSWEQYF	TGTGCCTGGAGGAGGGACAGTTGGGAGCAGTACTTC
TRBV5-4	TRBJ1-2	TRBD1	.	CASSPQGGQGGYTF	TGTGCCAGCAGCCCCCAAGGGGGACAGGGGGGCTACACCTTC
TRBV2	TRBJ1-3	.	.	CASSELVKNTIYF	TGTGCCAGCAGTGAACTAGTTAAGAACACCATATATTTT
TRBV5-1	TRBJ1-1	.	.	CASSPGGGRTEAFF	TGCGCCAGCAGCCCGGGCGGGGGCCGCACTGAAGCTTTCTTT
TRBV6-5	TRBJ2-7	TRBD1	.	CASSYSTGAYEQYF	TGTGCCAGCAGTTACTCTACAGGGGCCTACGAGCAGTACTTC
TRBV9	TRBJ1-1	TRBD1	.	CASSAQTGGLNTEAFF	TGTGCCAGCAGCGCCCAGACAGGGGGCTTGAACACTGAAGCTTTCTTT
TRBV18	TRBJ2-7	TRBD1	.	CASSPQGAPLWEQYF	TGTGCCAGCTCACCACAGGGGGCCCCTCTGTGGGAGCAGTACTTC
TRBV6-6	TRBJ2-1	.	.	CASRRAGPSYNEQFF	TGTGCCAGCAGGAGAGCGGGTCCTTCCTACAATGAGCAGTTCTTC
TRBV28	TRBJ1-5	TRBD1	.	CASSPFPSRYRGRKSNQPQHF	TGTGCCAGCAGTCCCTTCCCTTCCAGGTACAGGGGGAGGAAAAGCAATCAGCCCCAGCATTTT
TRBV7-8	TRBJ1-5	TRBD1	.	CASSSGGRDNQPQHF	TGTGCCAGCAGCTCAGGGGGACGGGACAATCAGCCCCAGCATTTT
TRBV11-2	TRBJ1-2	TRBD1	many	CASSSGTGGYTF	TGTGCCAGCAGCTCCGGGACAGGTGGCTACACCTTC
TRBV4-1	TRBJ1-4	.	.	CASSRNDRTNEKLFF	TGCGCCAGCAGCCGGAATGACAGGACTAATGAAAAACTGTTTTTT
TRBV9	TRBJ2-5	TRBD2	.	CASSGSSGGAQETQYF	TGTGCCAGCAGCGGCTCTAGCGGGGGGGCCCAAGAGACCCAGTACTTC